This T cell receptor beta chain was profiled in a study of T cell responses to AZD1222 COVID-19 vaccine. Germline CDR1 reads SGDLS; CDR2 reads YYNGEE. V trimming: 3 bases; J trimming: 6 bases; junction bases outside the gene matches: 2. The CDR3 contains 12 residues. Study outcomes and limitations: Across spike, vaccine-associated CD4 TCRs were found, dominant at 160-218 and 743-854. Repertoires were sampled only after the peak T cell response. Seropositivity was recorded at baseline in only a handful of AZD1222 recipients. Per reports, nearly half of all spike-specific TCRs target regions that are unmutated in variants.

Clones were read by immunoSEQ multiplex PCR, and TCRdb kept only the in-frame ones, dropping some. The profile shows tens of thousands of clones, 89% of them singletons. Concerning this clone: Its specificity is not known.

Source: peripheral blood, taken 28 days after the second AZD1222 dose. The V gene is TRBV9, the J gene TRBJ2-7; TRBD1 aligns across 8 bases. The TCR sequence derives from an adult who received the AZD1222 COVID-19 vaccine. CDR3 loop: CASSGDRFEQYF. In DNA form, the CDR3 reads TGTGCCAGCAGCGGGGACAGGTTCGAGCAGTACTTC.